This T cell receptor beta chain was obtained from a study of blood T cell repertoires in COVID-19. Across the study: Researchers got acute and convalescent COVID-19 samples from the United States, Italy and Spain. Sample material is recorded as cDNA or gDNA derived from T cells, B-cell-depleted T cells, or PBMCs.

Authors' data handling: From reference gene primer amplification, estimates of nucleated cell counts were derived. Here immunoSEQ multiplex PCR was the method, and the copy in TCRdb shows in-frame clones only, minus some. V and J calls and clone size are as listed in that table; D and trimming were resolved from the DNA. The sample records just over 250,000 clones, roughly nine tenths being singletons. The CDR3 has 14 amino acids. V lost 5 bases and J lost 4, with 14 bases in between. Germline assignment: CDR1 SGHTA and CDR2 FQGNSA. Sequenced input: peripheral blood. The clonotype comes from a man in his sixties who had recovered from COVID-19. The V gene is TRBV7-2, the J gene TRBJ1-2; D might be TRBD1 (5 bases). The CDR3 region has the DNA TGTGCCAGCAGCCCCGCCGGGGGGACCTATGGCTACACCTTC. As protein: CASSPAGGTYGYTF.